Detailed here is one TCR beta chain. Its antigen is as yet unknown. The data belong to a study of T cell responses to AZD1222 COVID-19 vaccine. General study results and limits: A rise in Spike-specific TCR breadth and depth followed two AZD1222 doses. Close to half of all spike-specific TCRs reportedly target regions of the variants that are unmutated. Donors in the cohort were predominantly white British and more often female, and clonal diversity was possibly underestimated.

Germline CDR1 reads LGHDT; CDR2 reads YNNKEL (reference sequence). V shed 1 base and J 2 bases; nucleotides not matched to a gene: 11. The length of the CDR3 is 18 residues. The data were produced by immunoSEQ multiplex PCR, yet TCRdb's version contains in-frame clones alone and is incomplete. The repertoire holds 150,000 to 160,000 clones, with around 89% as singletons. Material: peripheral blood, obtained on day 0 of AZD1222 vaccination. The chain couples TRBV3-1 (or the pseudogene TRBV3-2) to TRBJ1-5; TRBD1 aligns across 7 bases. The origin of this receptor is an adult in good health. CDR3 sequence (DNA): TGTGCCAGCAGCCAAGCACCCTCTCAGGGGGGCGGCAATCAGCCCCAGCATTTT. The encoded protein is CASSQAPSQGGGNQPQHF.